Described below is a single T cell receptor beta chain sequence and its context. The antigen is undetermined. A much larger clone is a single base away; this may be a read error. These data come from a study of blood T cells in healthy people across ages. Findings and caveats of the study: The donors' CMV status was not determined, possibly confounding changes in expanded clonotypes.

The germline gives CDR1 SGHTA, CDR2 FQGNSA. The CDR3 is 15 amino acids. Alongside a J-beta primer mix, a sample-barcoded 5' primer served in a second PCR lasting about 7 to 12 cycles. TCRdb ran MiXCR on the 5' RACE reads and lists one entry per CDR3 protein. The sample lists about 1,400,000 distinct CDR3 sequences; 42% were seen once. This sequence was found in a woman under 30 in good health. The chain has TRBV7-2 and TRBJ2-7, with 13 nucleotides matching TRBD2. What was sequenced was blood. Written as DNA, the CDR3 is TGTGCCAGCAGAAGGACTAGCGGGGGCTCCCACGAGCAGTACTTC. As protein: CASRRTSGGSHEQYF.